This T cell receptor (beta chain) was captured in a study of regulatory T cells in long-lasting Graves disease. Study results and limitations: Fewer public clonotypes were shared by new patients (around 1,000) than by persistent patients (2,741). Among samples with persistent disease, TRBV28, TRBJ1-2 and TRBJ2-5 were favored.

Time point denoted: persistent/refractory GD, antithyroid drugs over 5 years with positive TRAb. RNA extracted from PBMCs served as the sequencing template. The ends lost 6 bases at V and 3 bases at J; junction bases unmatched: 10. This CDR3 region has 17 residues. In its sample, this clonotype was seen a few times. Its antigen is unidentified. The authors built TCR beta libraries using iRepertoire HTBI primers and Arm-PCR of CDR3 regions. TCRdb re-analysed the multiplex PCR reads in MiXCR, keeping a single row per CDR3 protein. The sample comprises about 660,000 distinct CDR3 sequences, about 32% of which are singletons, and 42% rests with the top ten.

The genes are TRBV12-3 or TRBV12-4 and TRBJ2-4; 11 bases align to TRBD2. The clonotype originates from a female donor with Graves disease. The sequencing used peripheral blood mononuclear cells (PBMCs), collected when the disease was refractory, from a patient treated with antithyroid drugs. Written as DNA, the CDR3 is TGTGCCAGCAGCATGGATAGCGGGAGGGCGGGCAAAAACATTCAGTACTTC. Residues: CASSMDSGRAGKNIQYF.